These T cell receptor beta chains were read from a single sample in a study of T cells in Graves' hyperthyroidism and ophthalmopathy. Each CDR3 protein gets one entry after TCRdb re-called the multiplex PCR reads with MiXCR. The profile shows some 550,000 distinct CDR3 sequences, under 25% of them singletons. Sequenced sample: blood. The receptors stem from a man between 18 and 35 years old with Graves' hyperthyroidism. Both conserved end residues are part of each CDR3. The D gene is left open where the match is weak. Clone size is stated in some rows and not others, as once, few, many or a class when expanded.

j_gene: TRBJ2-5; v_gene: TRBV11-2; d_gene: -; abundance: -; CDR3nt: TGTGCCAGCAGCTTAGACTGGGGCTTTCAAGAGACCCAGTACTTC; CDR3aa: CASSLDWGFQETQYF
j_gene: TRBJ2-7; v_gene: TRBV29-1; d_gene: -; abundance: few; CDR3nt: TGCAGCGTTGGCAGCTCGCAGGGCCTAACCTACGAGCAGTACTTC; CDR3aa: CSVGSSQGLTYEQYF
j_gene: TRBJ1-1; v_gene: TRBV6-1; d_gene: -; abundance: many; CDR3nt: TGTGCCAGCAGTCCCGGCGGGCGTGAAGCTTTCTTT; CDR3aa: CASSPGGREAFF
j_gene: TRBJ1-1; v_gene: TRBV9; d_gene: -; abundance: many; CDR3nt: TGTGCCAGCAGCGTAGGCAGTTCCATGAACACTGAAGCTTTCTTT; CDR3aa: CASSVGSSMNTEAFF
j_gene: TRBJ2-2; v_gene: TRBV3-1; d_gene: -; abundance: few; CDR3nt: TGTGCCAGCAGCTATCAGGGGATCGGGGAGCTGTTTTTT; CDR3aa: CASSYQGIGELFF
j_gene: TRBJ1-2; v_gene: TRBV28; d_gene: -; abundance: many; CDR3nt: TGTGCCAGCAGTTTAGATCCCTTCTATGGCTACACCTTC; CDR3aa: CASSLDPFYGYTF
j_gene: TRBJ2-7; v_gene: TRBV29-1; d_gene: -; abundance: many; CDR3nt: TGCAGCGTTGGGGGACAAACCTACGAGCAGTACTTC; CDR3aa: CSVGGQTYEQYF
j_gene: TRBJ1-1; v_gene: TRBV6-4; d_gene: -; abundance: many; CDR3nt: TGTGCCAGCAGGGATTTATGGCAGAACACTGAAGCTTTCTTT; CDR3aa: CASRDLWQNTEAFF
j_gene: TRBJ1-2; v_gene: TRBV5-1; d_gene: -; abundance: -; CDR3nt: TGCGCCAGCAGATCCCTCGGGACAACTAACTATGGCTACACCTTC; CDR3aa: CASRSLGTTNYGYTF
j_gene: TRBJ2-7; v_gene: TRBV27; d_gene: TRBD1; abundance: many; CDR3nt: TGTGCCAGCAGTTTGAACCTAGGGACAGTCTACGAGCAGTACTTC; CDR3aa: CASSLNLGTVYEQYF
j_gene: TRBJ2-5; v_gene: TRBV5-6; d_gene: TRBD2; abundance: -; CDR3nt: TGTGCCAGCAGCCCAGCGGGAGGAGAAGAGACCCAGTACTTC; CDR3aa: CASSPAGGEETQYF
j_gene: TRBJ2-4; v_gene: TRBV28; d_gene: -; abundance: many; CDR3nt: TGTGCCAGCAGCCTAGGAGTCCGTGGAGCTTTAGCCAAAAACATTCAGTACTTC; CDR3aa: CASSLGVRGALAKNIQYF
j_gene: TRBJ1-1; v_gene: TRBV7-3; d_gene: TRBD1; abundance: many; CDR3nt: TGTGCCGGACAGGGGAGGGGTGAAGCTTTCTTT; CDR3aa: CAGQGRGEAFF
j_gene: TRBJ1-2; v_gene: TRBV4-1; d_gene: -; abundance: few; CDR3nt: TGCGCCAGCAGCCATGGGGCGAGCTATGGCTACACCTTC; CDR3aa: CASSHGASYGYTF
j_gene: TRBJ1-1; v_gene: TRBV2; d_gene: -; abundance: many; CDR3nt: TGTGCCAGAGAGAGAGGCTTGAACACTGAAGCTTTCTTT; CDR3aa: CARERGLNTEAFF
j_gene: TRBJ2-7; v_gene: TRBV3-1; d_gene: -; abundance: -; CDR3nt: TGTGCCAGCAGCCAAGATCATGGAAGCGTCTACGAGCAGTACTTC; CDR3aa: CASSQDHGSVYEQYF
j_gene: TRBJ1-1; v_gene: TRBV12-3/TRBV12-4; d_gene: -; abundance: many; CDR3nt: TGTGCCAGCACCCCGGAGTTTACGAACACTGAAGCTTTCTTT; CDR3aa: CASTPEFTNTEAFF
j_gene: TRBJ2-5; v_gene: TRBV7-9; d_gene: TRBD2; abundance: many; CDR3nt: TGTGCCAGCAGCCCCAGGACTAGCGGGGGGTCCCAAGAGACCCAGTACTTC; CDR3aa: CASSPRTSGGSQETQYF
j_gene: TRBJ2-5; v_gene: TRBV19; d_gene: -; abundance: -; CDR3nt: TGTGCCAGTGCGGCGCGGGTAGGAACCCAGTACTTC; CDR3aa: CASAARVGTQYF
j_gene: TRBJ2-7; v_gene: TRBV2; d_gene: -; abundance: -; CDR3nt: TGTGCCAGCAAAATGGGACTGACCCTCTACGAGCAGTACTTC; CDR3aa: CASKMGLTLYEQYF
j_gene: TRBJ2-7; v_gene: TRBV2; d_gene: -; abundance: many; CDR3nt: TGTGCCAGCAGTGTCGGACGCCGGACCTACGAGCAGTACTTC; CDR3aa: CASSVGRRTYEQYF
j_gene: TRBJ2-7; v_gene: TRBV27; d_gene: TRBD2; abundance: -; CDR3nt: TGTGCCAGCAGTTTTAGGGGACTAGGGACCTACGAGCAGTACTTC; CDR3aa: CASSFRGLGTYEQYF
j_gene: TRBJ1-1; v_gene: TRBV28; d_gene: TRBD1; abundance: few; CDR3nt: TGTGCCAGCAGCAGACAGGGGGGTTCGGGGACTGAAGCTTTCTTT; CDR3aa: CASSRQGGSGTEAFF
j_gene: TRBJ1-2; v_gene: TRBV12-3/TRBV12-4; d_gene: -; abundance: many; CDR3nt: TGTGCCAGCAGTTTATCGGTAGGGTACGGCTACACCTTC; CDR3aa: CASSLSVGYGYTF
j_gene: TRBJ1-1; v_gene: TRBV12-3/TRBV12-4; d_gene: -; abundance: many; CDR3nt: TGTGCCAGCAGTTTAAGTCACACGAACACTGAAGCTTTCTTT; CDR3aa: CASSLSHTNTEAFF
j_gene: TRBJ2-5; v_gene: TRBV19; d_gene: -; abundance: many; CDR3nt: TGTGCCAGTAGCAAGGGATCCTTTAGCCAAGAGACCCAGTACTTC; CDR3aa: CASSKGSFSQETQYF
j_gene: TRBJ1-5; v_gene: TRBV2; d_gene: -; abundance: -; CDR3nt: TGTGCCAGCAGGGAGCGGCAGGGTGGGTATAGCAATCAGCCCCAGCATTTT; CDR3aa: CASRERQGGYSNQPQHF
j_gene: TRBJ1-1; v_gene: TRBV19; d_gene: -; abundance: many; CDR3nt: TGTGCCAGTAGTTGGTTTTATGGTGAGAACACTGAAGCTTTCTTT; CDR3aa: CASSWFYGENTEAFF
j_gene: TRBJ1-5; v_gene: TRBV12-3/TRBV12-4; d_gene: -; abundance: many; CDR3nt: TGTGCCAGCAGTTGGGACGCCAATCAGCCCCAGCATTTT; CDR3aa: CASSWDANQPQHF
j_gene: TRBJ1-6; v_gene: TRBV7-2; d_gene: -; abundance: -; CDR3nt: TGTGCCAGCAACTCCCTAAATTCACCCCTCCACTTT; CDR3aa: CASNSLNSPLHF
j_gene: TRBJ2-7; v_gene: TRBV28; d_gene: TRBD1; abundance: -; CDR3nt: TGTGCCAGCAGTTTACCCGACAGGGGGGGATCCTACGAGCAGTACTTC; CDR3aa: CASSLPDRGGSYEQYF
j_gene: TRBJ2-2; v_gene: TRBV6-5; d_gene: TRBD2; abundance: few; CDR3nt: TGTGCCAGCAGTTACTCGGGACTAGCGGGGAACACCGGGGAGCTGTTTTTT; CDR3aa: CASSYSGLAGNTGELFF
j_gene: TRBJ2-2; v_gene: TRBV19; d_gene: -; abundance: -; CDR3nt: TGTGCCAGTAGATACACCGGGGAGCTGCTTTTT; CDR3aa: CASRYTGELLF
j_gene: TRBJ2-7; v_gene: TRBV28; d_gene: -; abundance: many; CDR3nt: TGTGCCAGCGGGATTTACGAGCAGTACTTC; CDR3aa: CASGIYEQYF
j_gene: TRBJ1-6; v_gene: TRBV4-1; d_gene: -; abundance: few; CDR3nt: TGCGCCAGCAGCCCAACCGTTAATTCACCCCTCCACTTT; CDR3aa: CASSPTVNSPLHF
j_gene: TRBJ2-5; v_gene: TRBV6-1; d_gene: TRBD1; abundance: -; CDR3nt: TGTGCCAGCAGTCCCACCTCAGGGGACAGGGGGGGAGAGACCCAGTACTTC; CDR3aa: CASSPTSGDRGGETQYF
j_gene: TRBJ1-5; v_gene: TRBV6-1; d_gene: -; abundance: -; CDR3nt: TGTGCCAGTGTAAAACAGGGTGACAATCAGCCCCAGCATTTT; CDR3aa: CASVKQGDNQPQHF
j_gene: TRBJ1-6; v_gene: TRBV10-3; d_gene: -; abundance: many; CDR3nt: TGTGCCATCAGACAGGGAACTCAGTCACCCCTCCACTTT; CDR3aa: CAIRQGTQSPLHF
j_gene: TRBJ1-3; v_gene: TRBV19; d_gene: -; abundance: -; CDR3nt: TGTGCCAGTAGTACGACACCCGGATCCCCTGGAAACACCATATATTTT; CDR3aa: CASSTTPGSPGNTIYF
j_gene: TRBJ2-7; v_gene: TRBV10-2; d_gene: TRBD2; abundance: -; CDR3nt: TGCGCCACCCTCCGCCAAGGCGGGAGCTACGAGCAGTACTTC; CDR3aa: CATLRQGGSYEQYF
j_gene: TRBJ2-7; v_gene: TRBV6-1; d_gene: -; abundance: many; CDR3nt: TGTGCCAGCAGTGAGGTCAGTCCCTACGAGCAGTACTTC; CDR3aa: CASSEVSPYEQYF
j_gene: TRBJ1-1; v_gene: TRBV12-3/TRBV12-4; d_gene: -; abundance: many; CDR3nt: TGTGCCAGCACTTATCAGGGAAGCACTGAAGCTTTCTTT; CDR3aa: CASTYQGSTEAFF
j_gene: TRBJ1-1; v_gene: TRBV5-1; d_gene: -; abundance: many; CDR3nt: TGTGCCAGCAGCTTAGATGGCACTGAAGCTTTCTTT; CDR3aa: CASSLDGTEAFF
j_gene: TRBJ2-5; v_gene: TRBV4-1; d_gene: -; abundance: few; CDR3nt: TGCGCCAGCAGCCAAGTACACAGGGACCGAGAGACCCAGTACTTC; CDR3aa: CASSQVHRDRETQYF
j_gene: TRBJ2-7; v_gene: TRBV3-1; d_gene: -; abundance: -; CDR3nt: TGTGCCAGCAGCCCCTCTTCAGGGAGAGGCGAGCAGTACTTC; CDR3aa: CASSPSSGRGEQYF
j_gene: TRBJ2-6; v_gene: TRBV12-5; d_gene: -; abundance: many; CDR3nt: TGTGCTAGTGGGTCTCTCGTCGGTCAGCTCCCCTCTGGGGCCAACGTCCTGACTTTC; CDR3aa: CASGSLVGQLPSGANVLTF
j_gene: TRBJ1-5; v_gene: TRBV28; d_gene: -; abundance: -; CDR3nt: TGTGCCAGCAGTTTTCGGCTGACCGTAGAGCCCCAGCATTTT; CDR3aa: CASSFRLTVEPQHF
j_gene: TRBJ1-2; v_gene: TRBV6-1; d_gene: -; abundance: many; CDR3nt: TGTGCCAGCACCGACCCGGGGGGCCAAATCTATGGCTACACCTTC; CDR3aa: CASTDPGGQIYGYTF
j_gene: TRBJ2-5; v_gene: TRBV7-8; d_gene: -; abundance: many; CDR3nt: TGTGCCAGCAGCTTAGCGCAAGACCCAGAGACCCAGTACTTC; CDR3aa: CASSLAQDPETQYF
j_gene: TRBJ2-5; v_gene: TRBV6-5; d_gene: -; abundance: -; CDR3nt: TGTGCCAGCAGTTGGGGCAGGGCAGAGACCCAGTACTTC; CDR3aa: CASSWGRAETQYF
j_gene: TRBJ2-2; v_gene: TRBV11-2; d_gene: -; abundance: -; CDR3nt: TGTGCCAGCAGCTTTTCACCGGGCGCAAACACCGGGGAGCTGTTTTTT; CDR3aa: CASSFSPGANTGELFF